The following is a T cell receptor (beta chain) sequence with its context. Its antigen specificity is not known. Base qualities were left out, and no much larger clone turns up one base away. The time point label of this sample denotes: cycle 1 day 1 (C1D1), immediately before nivolumab initiation. Every trial patient had relapsed after autologous stem cell transplantation, and cohorts A, B and C differed in prior brentuximab vedotin exposure. The trial cohort was composed of 56 patients with relapsed/refractory classical Hodgkin lymphoma, for whom complete response, partial response or progressive disease was recorded as best overall response. Single-agent nivolumab was administered to trial patients in the multi-cohort phase II CheckMate 205 trial. An independent review committee assessed best overall response by applying the 2007 International Working Group response criteria. Trial PBMCs were obtained immediately prior to nivolumab initiation (C1D1) and on therapy at cycle 2 day 1 and cycle 4 day 1. Peripheral blood was collected in 8 mL Vacutainer Cell Preparation Tubes, from which PBMCs were isolated by centrifugation and then cryopreserved.

Counted from cysteine to phenylalanine, this CDR3 has 15 amino acids. CDR3 DNA only is kept here, 45 bases in frame from base 1. A distance of 13 bases separates the germline ends of V and J, which lose 4 bases and 2 bases respectively. The germline V gene gives CDR1 as SGHNT and CDR2 as YENEEA. This entry belongs to a study of PD-1 blockade in classical Hodgkin lymphoma (dated by TCRdb to about 2020). The study in broad terms: Nivolumab dosing was 3 mg/kg intravenously every 2 weeks, continuing until either disease progression or unacceptable toxicity. The study used TCR beta sequencing and CyTOF to define a peripheral blood immune signature of response to PD-1 blockade in classical Hodgkin lymphoma.

Results the study describes overall, beyond this receptor: A significant rise by C4D1 was seen in CD4+ but not CD8+ TCR diversity (p=0.0027 vs p=0.16), with the rise being most apparent in complete responders (p=0.02). Lower diversity was seen in patients whose nivolumab began less than 1 year after ASCT, and these patients were left out of later analyses so that immune reconstitution would not confound the results. The study covered only a single clinical trial cohort, and the causes of the repertoire differences, possibly disease activity or prior therapy, were still not defined. Newly diagnosed patients were reported to have lower baseline TCR diversity than healthy donors, and relapsed/refractory patients were reported to have lower baseline TCR diversity still. Baseline diversity similar to that of newly diagnosed patients was observed in trial patients achieving complete response, whereas significantly lower diversity was observed in partial responders and progressors.

The Qiagen DNeasy kit was used to extract genomic DNA both from unsorted PBMCs and from the negatively selected CD4+ and CD8+ fractions. TCR beta CDR3 regions were subjected to amplification by immunoSEQ multiplex PCR with primers that anneal to V and J segments. A synthetic immune receptor repertoire was used to minimize amplification bias, and remaining bias was computationally removed after sequencing. In the authors' own workflow: Custom Python scripts were used to quantify repertoire diversity as the Shannon entropy index. The unsorted, CD4+ and CD8+ repertoires were each analyzed separately, with the exception of combined analyses, where CD4+ and CD8+ sequences were merged in silico. Clonal expansion was defined as a frequency increase of at least 2-fold after treatment compared with C1D1, and clones undetected at baseline were assigned a pseudocount of 0.5. Singleton clones were defined as clones with 0 or 1 copy at C1D1, and non-singleton clones were defined as clones with 2 or more copies. Clones expanded in unsorted samples were labelled as CD4+, CD8+ or unknown by matching protein sequences in sorted samples from the same patient. Diversity changes from C1D1 to C4D1 were tested in paired samples using Wilcoxon tests. The source is immuneACCESS, and TCRdb retained only in-frame sequences with V and J called. Part of the clones is not carried over; for the studies checked, unresolved V genes explain less than half of this, and the remainder is unexplained. V and J calls and clone size come straight from that table; D and trimming were deduced from the DNA. In all, the sample holds 21,000 or so clones, and around 70% of those were seen once. 20% to 25% of the sample comes from the top ten.

The chain links TRBV11-3 with TRBJ2-3; TRBD1 might be the D gene, on 6 matching bases. This material consisted of peripheral blood mononuclear cells (PBMCs), taken at baseline. The source of this sequence is a human donor with classical Hodgkin lymphoma. The sequence in DNA is TGTGCCAGCAGCTCCGGACAGTGGTACACAGATACGCAGTATTTT. This is translated as CASSSGQWYTDTQYF.